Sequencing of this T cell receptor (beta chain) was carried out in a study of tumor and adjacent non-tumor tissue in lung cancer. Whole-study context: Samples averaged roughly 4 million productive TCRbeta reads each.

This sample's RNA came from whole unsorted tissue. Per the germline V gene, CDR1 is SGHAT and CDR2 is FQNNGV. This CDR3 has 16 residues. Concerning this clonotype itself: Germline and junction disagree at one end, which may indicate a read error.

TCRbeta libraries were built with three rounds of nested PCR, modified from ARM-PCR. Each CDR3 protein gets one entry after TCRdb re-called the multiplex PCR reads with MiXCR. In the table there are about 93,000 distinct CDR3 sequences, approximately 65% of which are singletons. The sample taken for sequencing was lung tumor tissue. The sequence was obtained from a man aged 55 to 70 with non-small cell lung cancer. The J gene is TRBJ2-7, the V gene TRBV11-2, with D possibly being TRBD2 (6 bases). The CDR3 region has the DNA TGTGCCAGCACCTTAGTCGGCAGTCGGGGGAGCTACGAGCAATACTTC. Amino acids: CASTLVGSRGSYEQYF.